This T cell receptor (beta chain) was captured in a study of blood T cell repertoires in COVID-19. Across the whole study: Italy, Spain and the United States were the sources of the convalescent and acute COVID-19 samples. PBMCs, B-cell-depleted T cells, or T cells were the source of the cDNA or gDNA that made up the material.

Original processing methods: Amplification from reference gene primers served as the basis for estimated nucleated cell counts. The table came from immunoSEQ multiplex PCR; TCRdb's copy has only in-frame clones and leaves some out. V and J calls plus clone size are reproduced from that table; the DNA served to infer D and trimming. The repertoire consists of roughly 95,000 clones, with 84% occurring once and the leading ten covering approximately 22%. The CDR3 extends over 15 amino acids. Trimming stripped 2 bases from V and 0 bases from J, with 8 bases between. Per the germline V gene, CDR1 is MNHNS and CDR2 is SASEGT.

Material for sequencing was peripheral blood. V and J are TRBV6-1 and TRBJ1-5; D is unresolved. This receptor was taken from a human donor in a cohort sampled during active COVID-19. DNA for the CDR3: TGTGCCAGCAGTGAAAGACTCAATAGCAATCAGCCCCAGCATTTT. Protein product: CASSERLNSNQPQHF.